The present TCR beta chain was sequenced within a study of OX40 agonist ivuxolimab in advanced cancers. About the study: Given to patients was ivuxolimab, an agonistic anti-OX40 (CD134) antibody. Ivuxolimab, which patients received intravenously every 2 weeks, was dosed at 0.01 to 10 mg/kg.

The repertoire was sequenced with immunoSEQ multiplex PCR; TCRdb's copy has only in-frame clones and lacks some. The sample holds about 98,000 clones, approximately 86% seen once. The germline CDR1 and CDR2 sequences are SGHTS and YDEGEE. Trimming took 0 bases from V and 2 from J, leaving 14 bases between them. CDR3 length: 16 residues. The chain has TRBV5-8 and TRBJ1-2; maybe TRBD1 (5 bases). This sequence originates from an adult with an advanced solid tumor such as melanoma, head and neck, liver or kidney cancer. The specimen was CD4+ or CD8+ T cells sorted from blood, collected in a trial of the OX40 agonist ivuxolimab. The CDR3 sequence is CASSLATRDENYGYTF. In nucleotides, the CDR3 is TGTGCCAGCAGCTTGGCCACCAGGGATGAAAACTATGGCTACACCTTC. Full variable domain (rest looked up from reference TRBV5-8 and TRBJ1-2): EAGVTQSPTHLIKTRGQQATLRCSPISGHTSVYWYQQALGLGLQFLLWYDEGEERNRGNFPPRFSGRQFPNYSSELNVNALELEDSALYLCASSLATRDENYGYTFGSGTRLTVV.